The subject of this entry is one T cell receptor (beta chain). Its specificity is not known. TCR cDNA was made by 5'RACE template switching, adding a universal primer site and UMIs. TCRdb passed the 5' RACE reads through MiXCR, listing each CDR3 protein once. The sample lists around 610,000 distinct CDR3 sequences; approximately 13% were seen once. The data were taken from a study of T cells after yellow fever vaccination. Overall study: Preparing low-cell-number fractions relied on SMART-Seq v4 Ultra Low Input.

V trimming: 3 bases; J trimming: 3 bases; junction bases outside the gene matches: 7. Germline loops: CDR1 KGHDR, CDR2 SFDVKD. The CDR3 sequence is 15 residues long. Whole-study results and caveats: Relatively few clonotypes were ones that appeared in both CD4 and CD8 compartments.

V usage is TRBV24-1 and J usage is TRBJ2-7, with 7 bases fitting TRBD1. The material sequenced was PBMCs, taken on the day of the yellow fever booster vaccination. This receptor was identified in a man between 25 and 39 years old who received the YFV17D yellow fever vaccine. The CDR3, as DNA: TGTGCCACCAGTGATGCCGGGAACAGGGGCTACGAGCAGTACTTC. It is translated as CATSDAGNRGYEQYF.